This T cell receptor (beta chain) was sequenced during a study of T cells in localized non-small cell lung cancer. Study findings and constraints: Of the top 100 tumor clones, median around 60 were in adjacent lung, over 25 among its top 100. Tumor showed lower T cell clonality than uninvolved adjacent lung, where it was highest. A single tumor region was sequenced, leaving heterogeneity possible.

Looked up from germline, CDR1 is SNHLY and CDR2 is FYNNEI. The CDR3 has 11 amino acids. Trimming took off 6 bases at V and 4 bases at J, with 7 bases between the two ends. TCRdb keeps only in-frame clones here, not all; method: immunoSEQ multiplex PCR. The sample lists tens of thousands of clones, more than 70% occurring once. A note on this clone: Its target is unknown.

This sample comprised peripheral blood, obtained before any cancer treatment. The receptor comes from a female donor of 60 years or more with stage III squamous cell lung carcinoma. The chain has TRBV2 and TRBJ2-7, with a weak D call TRBD2 (5 bases). The CDR3 nucleotides read TGTGCCAGCAGACTAGGGTACGAGCAGTACTTC. This sequence encodes CASRLGYEQYF.